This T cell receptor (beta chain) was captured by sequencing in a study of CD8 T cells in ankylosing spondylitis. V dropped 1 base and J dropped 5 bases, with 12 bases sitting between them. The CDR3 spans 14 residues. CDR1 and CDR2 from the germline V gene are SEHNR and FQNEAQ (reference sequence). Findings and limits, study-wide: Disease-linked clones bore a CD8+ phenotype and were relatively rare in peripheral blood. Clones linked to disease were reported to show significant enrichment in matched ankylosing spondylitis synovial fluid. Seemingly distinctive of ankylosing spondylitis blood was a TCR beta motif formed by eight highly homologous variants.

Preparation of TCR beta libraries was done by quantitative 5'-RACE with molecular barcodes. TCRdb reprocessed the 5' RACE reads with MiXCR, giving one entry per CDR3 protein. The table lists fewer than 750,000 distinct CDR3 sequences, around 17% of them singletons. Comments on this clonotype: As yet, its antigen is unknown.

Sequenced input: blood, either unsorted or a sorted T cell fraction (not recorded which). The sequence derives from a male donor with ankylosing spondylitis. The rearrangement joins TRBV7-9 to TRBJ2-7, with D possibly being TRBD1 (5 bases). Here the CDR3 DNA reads TGTGCCAGCAGCTTAGAATCAGGGTGGGACGAGCAGTACTTC. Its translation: CASSLESGWDEQYF.